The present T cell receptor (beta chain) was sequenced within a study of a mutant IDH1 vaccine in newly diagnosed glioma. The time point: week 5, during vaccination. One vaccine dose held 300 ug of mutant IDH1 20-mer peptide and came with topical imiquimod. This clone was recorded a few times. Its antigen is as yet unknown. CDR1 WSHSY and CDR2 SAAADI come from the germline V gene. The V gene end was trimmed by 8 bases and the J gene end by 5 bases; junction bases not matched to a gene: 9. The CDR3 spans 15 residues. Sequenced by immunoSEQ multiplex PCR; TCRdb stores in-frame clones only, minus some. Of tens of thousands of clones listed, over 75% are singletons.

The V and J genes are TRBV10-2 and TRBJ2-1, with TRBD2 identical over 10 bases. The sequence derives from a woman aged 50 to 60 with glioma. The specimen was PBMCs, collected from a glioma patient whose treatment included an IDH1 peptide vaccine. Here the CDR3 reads CASLPLAGVNNEQFF. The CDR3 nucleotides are TGCGCCAGCCTACCCCTAGCGGGAGTGAACAATGAGCAGTTCTTC.